A selection of T cell receptor beta chains follows, all from one sample in a study of T-cell reconstitution after alpha-beta-depleted transplantation in children. A single record per CDR3 protein comes from TCRdb applying MiXCR to the PCR reads. The repertoire holds just over 950,000 distinct CDR3 sequences, with roughly 29% as singletons. The input for sequencing was PBMCs, mostly from graft donor cells, taken 360 days after TCRalphabeta/CD19-depleted stem cell transplant. These receptors originate from a boy under two years old who had a stem cell transplant for SCID, so the T cells may come from the graft donor. Both conserved end residues are part of each CDR3. The D gene is left open where the match is weak. Not all rows give a size; the values are once, few, many and, for expanded clones, a class.

v_gene	abundance	d_gene	j_gene	len	CDR3aa	CDR3nt
TRBV11-2	few	TRBD2	TRBJ2-5	18	CASSLVLTSGGTQETQYF	TGTGCCAGCAGCTTAGTCCTCACTAGCGGGGGGACACAAGAGACCCAGTACTTC
TRBV28	few	-	TRBJ2-4	16	CAGSSPRGVGKNIQYF	TGTGCCGGTTCCAGTCCTCGTGGGGTTGGCAAAAACATTCAGTACTTC
TRBV20-1	-	-	TRBJ1-2	14	CSAREFGRNYGYTF	TGCAGTGCTAGAGAATTTGGCAGGAACTATGGCTACACCTTC
TRBV24-1	few	-	TRBJ2-5	14	CATSSLNQPETQYF	TGTGCCACCAGTAGTTTGAACCAACCGGAGACCCAGTACTTC
TRBV12-3/TRBV12-4	-	-	TRBJ2-2	13	CASSLFLTGELFF	TGTGCCAGCAGCTTATTCCTCACCGGGGAGCTGTTTTTT
TRBV7-3	-	-	TRBJ2-6	16	CASSFGGHSGANVLTF	TGTGCCAGCAGCTTCGGTGGTCACTCTGGGGCCAACGTCCTGACTTTC
TRBV29-1	few	TRBD2	TRBJ2-5	14	CSVESGGFGETQYF	TGCAGCGTTGAAAGCGGGGGTTTCGGAGAGACCCAGTACTTC
TRBV12-3/TRBV12-4	-	-	TRBJ2-5	13	CASGKTGYGTQYF	TGTGCCAGCGGCAAAACAGGTTACGGGACCCAGTACTTC
TRBV5-1	-	-	TRBJ1-4	14	CASSLTARNEKLFF	TGCGCCAGCAGCTTGACGGCCCGTAATGAAAAACTGTTTTTT
TRBV24-1	-	-	TRBJ2-5	18	CATSDPPGGGFTQETQYF	TGTGCCACCAGTGATCCCCCAGGGGGGGGTTTCACTCAAGAGACCCAGTACTTC
TRBV29-1	-	-	TRBJ2-7	14	CSASADRRTNEQYF	TGCAGCGCTAGCGCGGACAGGAGGACCAACGAGCAGTACTTC
TRBV12-3/TRBV12-4	few	TRBD1	TRBJ1-3	16	CASSPYRGQSGNTIYF	TGTGCCAGCAGTCCTTACAGGGGGCAATCTGGAAACACCATATATTTT
TRBV28	-	-	TRBJ1-1	15	CASSSQGGGDTEAFF	TGTGCCAGCAGTTCCCAGGGAGGGGGGGACACTGAAGCTTTCTTT
TRBV29-1	many	-	TRBJ2-7	11	CSGGLTYEQYF	TGCAGCGGAGGGTTAACCTACGAGCAGTACTTC